This T cell receptor (beta chain) was sequenced in a study of T cells in localized non-small cell lung cancer. CDR3 size: 12 residues. Trimming took off 4 bases at V and 14 bases at J, with 16 bases between the two ends. CDR1 and CDR2 (germline): MGHDK, SYGVNS. Produced via immunoSEQ multiplex PCR; TCRdb's table is partial and in-frame only. Of roughly 19,000 clones detected, more than 75% appear once; the ten largest clones hold less than 15%. The receptor was isolated from a man aged 35 to 70 with stage II squamous cell lung carcinoma. The specimen comprised PBMCs, sampled before any cancer treatment. The genes are TRBV25-1 and TRBJ2-3; TRBD1 might be the D (5 bases). In nucleotides, the CDR3 is TGTGCCAGCAGTGGCCAGGGTGTACGTTGGTATTTT. This gives the protein CASSGQGVRWYF.